The 32 T cell receptor beta chains given below trace back to one sample, sequenced in a study of neurological immune-mediated disorders. TCRdb processed the 5' RACE reads anew with MiXCR; each CDR3 protein has one entry. The data show more than 75,000 distinct CDR3 sequences, with about 9.3% seen just once and roughly 2% held by the top ten. Sample: PBMCs. These receptors all come from a man aged 35-49 years in good health.

At least ten counts were recorded for this clonotype. The genes are TRBV7-2 and TRBJ2-1; 9 bases line up with TRBD2. V gave up 0 bases and J gave up 9 bases; unmatched junction bases: 3. This CDR3 has 14 amino acids. Germline V gene lookup returns CDR1 SGHTA and CDR2 FQGNSA. CDR3 nucleotide sequence: TGTGCCAGCAGCTTAGCTAGCGGGAGAGGTGAGCAGTTCTTC. It codes for CASSLASGRGEQFF.

The sample holds many counts of this clonotype. The chain recombines TRBV6-2 or TRBV6-3 with TRBJ1-1; D remains ambiguous. The V and J ends lost 0 bases and 8 bases respectively, with 13 bases between them. The CDR3 length is 14 residues. CDR1 MNHEY and CDR2 SVGEGT come from the germline V gene. The CDR3 nucleotides read TGTGCCAGCAGTTACTCGACTGAGGCTGGCGAAGCTTTCTTT. Residues: CASSYSTEAGEAFF.

This clonotype was detected many times. This sequence joins TRBV18 and TRBJ2-3; 10 nucleotides line up with TRBD2. J gave up 10 bases and V 0 bases, and 4 bases lay outside the gene matches. The germline gives CDR1 KGHSH, CDR2 LQKENI. The CDR3 totals 14 residues. The chain's CDR3 is CASSPPTSGAAQYF. DNA of the CDR3: TGTGCCAGCTCACCACCTACTAGCGGGGCGGCGCAGTATTTT.

This clonotype was counted at least ten times. The chain carries TRBV28 and TRBJ2-1, with unresolved D. Germline V gene sequence: CDR1 MDHEN, CDR2 SYDVKM. V was pared by 1 base and J by 4 bases, with 5 bases between. This CDR3 is built from 13 residues. CDR3 DNA sequence: TGTGCCAGCAGTTTATCAACATACAATGAGCAGTTCTTC. Protein product: CASSLSTYNEQFF.

The chain uses TRBV5-1 and TRBJ2-1, with TRBD2 identical over 10 bases. The V gene end was trimmed by 2 bases and the J gene end by 3 bases; junction bases not matched to a gene: 5. Looked up from germline, CDR1 is SGHRS and CDR2 is YFSETQ. The CDR3 contains 16 residues. The CDR3 sequence: CASSLTLAGVYNEQFF. CDR3 in DNA: TGCGCCAGCAGCTTAACGCTAGCGGGAGTCTACAATGAGCAGTTCTTC. The complete variable domain, with remaining parts taken from reference TRBV5-1 and TRBJ2-1, reads KAGVTQTPRYLIKTRGQQVTLSCSPISGHRSVSWYQQTPGQGLQFLFEYFSETQRNKGNFPGRFSGRQFSNSRSEMNVSTLELGDSALYLCASSLTLAGVYNEQFFGPGTRLTVL.

With respect to this clonotype: One junction end disagrees with the germline gene, perhaps due to a read error. The chain employs TRBV9 and TRBJ2-3; possibly TRBD2 for D (6 bases). CDR1 SGDLS and CDR2 YYNGEE come from the germline V gene. The CDR3 totals 16 residues. The CDR3 loop is CASSVEEGRRTDTQCF. For the CDR3, the DNA is TGTGCCAGCAGCGTAGAAGAGGGGAGGCGCACAGATACGCAGTGTTTT. Full variable domain (rest looked up from reference TRBV9 and TRBJ2-3): DSGVTQTPKHLITATGQRVTLRCSPRSGDLSVYWYQQSLDQGLQFLIQYYNGEERAKGNILERFSAQQFPDLHSELNLSSLELGDSALYFCASSVEEGRRTDTQCFGPGTRLTVL.

In its sample, this clonotype was seen many times. The rearrangement uses TRBV5-1 and TRBJ2-1, with 10 bases matching TRBD1. Trimming cost V 4 bases and J 7 bases; bases outside gene matches: 5. The CDR3 loop spans 14 amino acids. Per the germline V gene, CDR1 is SGHRS and CDR2 is YFSETQ. CDR3 in DNA: TGCGCCAGCAGCGGGGGGGACAGGGGTAATGAGCAGTTCTTC. Translated, it gives CASSGGDRGNEQFF. The full variable domain, with the rest looked up from reference TRBV5-1 and TRBJ2-1, is KAGVTQTPRYLIKTRGQQVTLSCSPISGHRSVSWYQQTPGQGLQFLFEYFSETQRNKGNFPGRFSGRQFSNSRSEMNVSTLELGDSALYLCASSGGDRGNEQFFGPGTRLTVL.

This clonotype was recorded at least ten times. The chain joins TRBV7-2 to TRBJ2-2; TRBD2 is a possible D gene (6 bases). The germline V gene encodes CDR1 SGHTA and CDR2 FQGNSA. Trimming stripped 2 bases from V and 5 bases from J, with 15 bases between. The CDR3 consists of 16 residues. The CDR3 is CASSLRRGRNTGELFF. The DNA for the CDR3 is TGTGCCAGCAGCTTAAGGCGGGGACGGAATACCGGGGAGCTGTTTTTT.

J is TRBJ1-5 and V is TRBV6-1; D unresolved. CDR3 length equals 16 residues. Looked up from germline, CDR1 is MNHNS and CDR2 is SASEGT. V lost 7 bases, J lost 7 bases, and 23 bases lay in between. The CDR3 sequence: CASIRGDTVRGQPQHF. DNA of the CDR3: TGTGCCAGCATTCGAGGTGACACGGTGCGAGGACAGCCCCAGCATTTT.

This clonotype was seen at least ten times. The chain employs TRBV29-1 and TRBJ2-5; tentative D call: TRBD2 (5 bases). The CDR3 sequence is 16 residues long. V was clipped by 0 bases and J by 1 base, with 15 bases between them. CDR1 and CDR2 from the germline V gene are SQVTM and ANQGSEA. This chain's CDR3 is CSVEDLAVTSQETQYF. CDR3 in DNA: TGCAGCGTTGAAGATCTAGCAGTTACTAGCCAAGAGACCCAGTACTTC.

This clonotype was picked up many times. The chain uses TRBV11-2 and TRBJ2-1; D unresolved. This CDR3 comprises 16 residues. V was cut by 1 base and J by 0 bases, with 10 bases left in between. CDR1 SGHAT and CDR2 FQNNGV come from the germline V gene. The CDR3 DNA is TGTGCCAGCAGCTTAGGGCGACTTAGCTCCTACAATGAGCAGTTCTTC. This gives the protein CASSLGRLSSYNEQFF.

About this clonotype itself: One end of the junction varies from germline; a read error may be responsible. DNA for the CDR3: TGTGCCAGCAGTTTCCTTGACAGGGACGTTAGGGATTTC. Its protein product is CASSFLDRDVRDF. This rearrangement joins TRBV6-6 to TRBJ2-4; 7 positions agree with TRBD1. Germline V gene data show CDR1 as MNHNY and CDR2 as SVGAGI (reference sequence). CDR3 length equals 13 residues.

This clonotype was observed many times. CDR3 DNA: TGCAGTGCTGTAGCATTGGGGGAGACCCAGTACTTC. Its translation is CSAVALGETQYF. The V and J genes are TRBV20-1 and TRBJ2-5; no clear D. CDR1 and CDR2 from the germline V gene are DFQATT and SNEGSKA (reference sequence). V lost 5 bases to trimming and J lost 5 bases, with 12 bases between them. The CDR3 spans 12 residues.

This clonotype occurred many times. The genes are TRBV29-1 and TRBJ2-7; TRBD1 matches 7 bases. Germline assignment: CDR1 SQVTM and CDR2 ANQGSEA. CDR3 length equals 12 residues. V lost 2 bases to trimming and J lost 4 bases; unmatched junction nucleotides: 2. The CDR3 region has the DNA TGCAGCGTTGAAACAGGGGCTTACGAGCAGTACTTC. Amino acids: CSVETGAYEQYF.

By sample fraction, this clonotype is medium-sized (0.01 to 0.1%). In nucleotides, the CDR3 is TGCAGCGCCCCCCTCCGCGGAGGCTACGAGCAGTACTTC. Its protein is CSAPLRGGYEQYF. V is TRBV20-1 and J is TRBJ2-7, with D perhaps matching TRBD2 (5 bases). There are 13 residues in the CDR3. Germline V gives CDR1 DFQATT, CDR2 SNEGSKA (reference sequence).

This clonotype was counted at least ten times. The chain joins TRBV5-1 to TRBJ1-2; D gene uncertain. Germline V CDR1 and CDR2: SGHRS, YFSETQ. CDR3 length equals 16 residues. V was pared by 0 bases and J by 3 bases, with 15 bases between. The CDR3: CASSLEATTWDYGYTF. In DNA form, the CDR3 reads TGCGCCAGCAGCTTGGAAGCAACCACTTGGGACTATGGCTACACCTTC.

The sample holds many counts of this clonotype. V is TRBV5-6 and J is TRBJ2-5; D gene uncertain. This CDR3 is built from 13 residues. Germline CDR1 SGHDT, CDR2 YYEEEE. Trimming took 2 bases from V and 4 from J, leaving 9 bases between them. The CDR3 DNA is TGTGCCAGCAGCTTTGGGGAATCAGAGACCCAGTACTTC. It encodes CASSFGESETQYF.

This clonotype was observed many times. This chain links TRBV5-1 with TRBJ2-7; weak D call: TRBD1 (6 bases). CDR1 is SGHRS and CDR2 is YFSETQ in the germline V gene. The CDR3 consists of 14 residues. V was clipped by 2 bases and J by 3 bases, with 12 bases between them. The CDR3: CASSLQGGDYEQYF. In nucleotides, the CDR3 is TGCGCCAGCAGCTTACAGGGTGGGGACTACGAGCAGTACTTC. The whole variable domain, filled in from reference TRBV5-1 and TRBJ2-7, reads KAGVTQTPRYLIKTRGQQVTLSCSPISGHRSVSWYQQTPGQGLQFLFEYFSETQRNKGNFPGRFSGRQFSNSRSEMNVSTLELGDSALYLCASSLQGGDYEQYFGPGTRLTVT.

This clonotype was detected a few times. The chain uses TRBV5-1 and TRBJ2-7; possibly TRBD2 for D (6 bases). The ends were cut back, 2 bases at V and 2 bases at J, with 11 bases in the middle. Germline CDR1 SGHRS, CDR2 YFSETQ. The CDR3 covers 14 residues. CDR3 loop: CASSFTGGTYEQYF. DNA for the CDR3: TGCGCCAGCAGCTTTACCGGGGGAACCTACGAGCAGTACTTC.

This clonotype has more than one count but fewer than ten. V gene TRBV7-9 combines with J gene TRBJ1-1, with TRBD1 identical over 7 bases. Germline-derived CDR1 and CDR2 are SEHNR and FQNEAQ (reference sequence). The CDR3 runs 17 residues. V was pared by 6 bases and J by 7 bases, with 20 bases of the junction left unmatched. The CDR3 DNA follows: TGTGCCAGCAGTACAAAGGGTCAGGGGGTCGTCGGAAGTGAAGCTTTCTTT. It translates to CASSTKGQGVVGSEAFF.

In its sample, this clonotype was seen many times. The rearrangement uses TRBV12-3 or TRBV12-4 and TRBJ2-5, with TRBD2 identical over 13 bases. J lost 4 bases, V lost 7 bases, and 9 bases had no gene match. The CDR3 covers 16 residues. The CDR3 DNA is TGTGCCAGCACCTTAGGGACTAGCGGGATCATAGAGACCCAGTACTTC. It specifies CASTLGTSGIIETQYF.

This clonotype was recorded many times. The chain carries TRBV5-4 and TRBJ1-5; unclear D gene. The CDR3 sequence is 14 residues long. CDR1 is SGHNT and CDR2 is YYREEE in the germline V gene (reference sequence). Trimming took 0 bases from V and 3 from J, leaving 7 bases between them. The CDR3 spells CASSLEADNQPQHF. For the CDR3, the DNA is TGTGCCAGCAGCTTGGAAGCAGACAATCAGCCCCAGCATTTT.

This clonotype was observed many times. The genes are TRBV6-6 and TRBJ2-2; D not certain. Germline CDR1 reads MNHNY; CDR2 reads SVGAGI (reference sequence). The ends were cut back, 6 bases at V and 7 bases at J, with 9 bases in the middle. The CDR3 consists of 12 residues. CDR3 in amino acids: CASRPQGGELFF. The DNA of the CDR3 is TGTGCCAGCAGGCCCCAAGGCGGGGAGCTGTTTTTT.

This clonotype has only a few counts. The chain uses TRBV6-5 and TRBJ1-4; D unclear. The length of the CDR3 is 15 residues. Germline CDR1 is MNHEY and CDR2 is SVGAGI. V gave up 0 bases and J gave up 0 bases, with 5 bases separating them. The DNA for the CDR3 is TGTGCCAGCAGTTACTCAGGCGCAACTAATGAAAAACTGTTTTTT. It is translated as CASSYSGATNEKLFF.

This clonotype turned up a few times. V gene TRBV20-1 combines with J gene TRBJ2-1; D perhaps matches TRBD1 (5 bases). The CDR3 has 16 amino acids. CDR1 DFQATT and CDR2 SNEGSKA come from the germline V gene (reference sequence). V gave up 2 bases and J gave up 0 bases, with 14 bases separating them. CDR3 amino acids: CSARFLDTSSYNEQFF. The CDR3 DNA sequence: TGCAGTGCTAGATTCTTGGACACCAGCTCCTACAATGAGCAGTTCTTC.

This clonotype was counted ten times or more. The chain links TRBV19 to TRBJ1-5, with D hard to call. V was clipped by 7 bases and J by 4 bases, with 8 bases between them. The germline CDR1 and CDR2 sequences are LNHDA and SQIVND (reference sequence). The length of the CDR3 is 12 residues. The CDR3 here is CASNGSNQPQHF. CDR3 DNA sequence: TGTGCCAGTAACGGGAGTAATCAGCCCCAGCATTTT.

V usage is TRBV18 and J usage is TRBJ1-5; D is unresolved. The CDR3 is made up of 16 amino acids. Germline CDR1 reads KGHSH; CDR2 reads LQKENI. V was trimmed by 2 bases and J by 3 bases, leaving 14 bases between them. In DNA form, the CDR3 reads TGTGCCAGCTCACCAGATGGGCCTGCAATCAATCAGCCCCAGCATTTT. It codes for CASSPDGPAINQPQHF. Based on the CDR3 plus reference TRBV18 and TRBJ1-5, the full variable domain is NAGVMQNPRHLVRRRGQEARLRCSPMKGHSHVYWYRQLPEEGLKFMVYLQKENIIDESGMPKERFSAEFPKEGPSILRIQQVVRGDSAAYFCASSPDGPAINQPQHFGDGTRLSIL.

This clonotype was observed many times. The chain carries TRBV28 and TRBJ2-5; D perhaps matches TRBD1 (6 bases). The CDR3 is made up of 13 amino acids. The V gene's germline CDR1 is MDHEN and CDR2 SYDVKM. Trimming cost V 5 bases and J 1 base, with 8 bases left between them. Here the CDR3 DNA reads TGTGCCAGCAGTAGGACAGTCCAAGAGACCCAGTACTTC. It codes for CASSRTVQETQYF.

Many counts were recorded for this clonotype. V usage is TRBV5-1 and J usage is TRBJ2-1, with 8 bases that match TRBD1. V was clipped by 3 bases and J by 6 bases; unmatched bases: 5. Germline loops: CDR1 SGHRS, CDR2 YFSETQ. The CDR3 is 14 amino acids. The CDR3 DNA reads TGCGCCAGCAGCTCAACAGGGGGAGGCAATGAGCAGTTCTTC. This translates into CASSSTGGGNEQFF. Combining the CDR3 with reference TRBV5-1 and TRBJ2-1 gives the whole variable domain KAGVTQTPRYLIKTRGQQVTLSCSPISGHRSVSWYQQTPGQGLQFLFEYFSETQRNKGNFPGRFSGRQFSNSRSEMNVSTLELGDSALYLCASSSTGGGNEQFFGPGTRLTVL.

This clonotype has ten or more counts. The chain employs TRBV29-1 and TRBJ1-3; TRBD1 matches at 8 bases. From germline, CDR1 is SQVTM and CDR2 ANQGSEA. The V gene end was trimmed by 0 bases and the J gene end by 4 bases; junction bases not matched to a gene: 11. The length of the CDR3 is 17 residues. DNA of the CDR3: TGCAGCGTTGAAGACGCTACCTCGGACAGGGAGGGAAACACCATATATTTT. It is translated as CSVEDATSDREGNTIYF.

This clonotype has at least ten counts. V and J are TRBV19 and TRBJ2-3; D is perhaps TRBD2 (6 bases). CDR3 length: 15 residues. Per germline, CDR1 LNHDA and CDR2 SQIVND (reference sequence). With 1 base removed from V and 2 bases from J, the gap between germline ends came to 10 bases. CDR3 nucleotide sequence: TGTGCCAGTAGTATAGGGGGACTCGCCACAGATACGCAGTATTTT. Its protein product is CASSIGGLATDTQYF.

Notes on this clonotype: The CDR3 end shows no conserved phenylalanine or tryptophan, and so a read error is likely. DNA of the CDR3: TGTGCCAGCAGCCCTAGTAGGGTTGGGAATGAGCAGTTCATC. It codes for CASSPSRVGNEQFI. The chain links TRBV11-2 to TRBJ2-1; D is ambiguous. This CDR3 spans 14 amino acids. V was shortened by 5 bases and J by 7 bases, with 15 bases between the two germline ends. Germline CDR1 and CDR2: SGHAT and FQNNGV.